This entry describes one TCR beta chain. The clone's antigen remains unknown. The input lacks base qualities; no much larger clone sits a single base away. The sample is drawn from a study of CD4 T cells in relation to SARS-CoV-2 and coronaviruses (dated by TCRdb to the early 2020s). As for the study more broadly: The ViraFEST assay cultured PBMCs with antigen for 10 days, then sequenced TCR beta CDR3s to find antigen-specific clonal expansions. An HIV-1 Nef peptide pool or a culture without peptide was used as the negative reference condition. Samples from three pre-COVID donors and the naive versus memory experiments were sequenced with the Adaptive Biotechnologies TCR-sequencing kit; other data were Illumina-based. A different, Illumina-based TCR-beta assay was used to sequence expansion assays from other donors in the study. Memory CD4+ T cell crossreactivity between SARS-CoV-2 and common cold coronavirus spike proteins was assessed at the TCR clonotype level in the study. Shared crossreactive spike epitopes were mapped to their HLA restriction using patient-derived lymphoblastoid cell lines.

The germline V gene yields SGHRS for CDR1 and YFSETQ for CDR2. V was cut back by 0 bases and J by 4 bases, leaving a gap of 14 bases between them. Counted from cysteine to phenylalanine, this CDR3 has 15 amino acids. The sequence is cut down to CDR3 DNA, 45 bases in frame from base 1. Study-wide conclusions, independent of this receptor: Memory CD4+ clonotypes crossrecognizing SARS-CoV-2 and at least one common cold coronavirus spike were found in 60% to 75% of donors. The study was constrained by small numbers of patients and of tested TCRs. Crossreactivity analysis centred on spike protein, so crossreactivity against other viral proteins was not assessed. No donor contributed both pre-pandemic and post-infection samples, which limited tracing the source of pre-existing responses. Compared with monoreactive clones, crossreactive clones had significantly weaker SARS-CoV-2-driven expansion, a result consistent with antigenic imprinting.

The library was generated by the immunoSEQ multiplex PCR assay. In the original analysis: Preprocessing removed nonproductive sequences and CDR3s not starting with C, not ending with F or W, or shorter than 7 amino acids. The MANAFEST web app identified antigen-specific clonotypes based on expansion compared with the reference and other culture wells. To be counted as positive, a clone had to show significant expansion compared with the reference culture, at an FDR below 0.05, in 2 of 3 replicate wells. For a clone to be considered positive, significant expansion relative to all other tandem wells and an odds ratio above 5 were also required. Pairwise Levenshtein distance, computed with the stringdist R package after three terminal residues were trimmed from each end, was used as the measure of CDR3 homology. Imported from immuneACCESS, the table was reduced by TCRdb to in-frame sequences with V and J called. These copies leave out some clones; in studies compared against another copy, an unresolved V gene accounts for under half, and the cause of the remainder is not known. V and J calls and clone size follow that table, whereas D and trimming were derived from the DNA. This sample comprises about 26,000 clones, under 80% of them detected only once. The ten top clones hold roughly 10% of the sample.

CD4+ T cells from unexposed donors were collected before the COVID-19 pandemic (2011-2018). After around ten days of culture, CD4+ T cells were isolated with the EasySep CD4+ T cell isolation kit. As far as cell numbers permitted, CD4+ T cells from unexposed donors were tested for reactivity against SARS-CoV-2 S and N as well as four spike pools from common cold coronaviruses. Each well received about 2.2 million PBMCs, cultured in IMDM supplemented with approximately 5.3% human AB serum and approximately 9.7 IU/ml IL-2. Half of the culture medium was replaced with fresh IL-2-containing medium on days 3 and 7. Each peptide culture condition was generally run in triplicate replicate wells. The leukapheresis product for the unexposed donors was obtained through commercial purchase. Ficoll-Paque PLUS gradient centrifugation was used to isolate PBMCs from leukapheresis product or whole blood. PBMCs were either cryopreserved at -140 degrees C or used fresh in the expansion assay. The QIAamp Micro DNA Kit was used to extract genomic DNA from the CD4+ T cells.

Sequences were obtained from CD4+ T cells from PBMCs, cultured in vitro. This chain joins TRBV5-1 to TRBJ2-7; D gene: possibly TRBD1, on 5 matching bases. The receptor was derived from a human donor in good health. The encoded CDR3 is CASSLDSGFSYEQYF. The nucleotides are TGCGCCAGCAGCTTGGATTCAGGGTTTTCTTACGAGCAGTACTTC.